This is a list of T cell receptor beta chains from one sample in a study of OX40 agonist ivuxolimab in advanced cancers. Measured with immunoSEQ multiplex PCR; TCRdb has only the in-frame clones, and not every one. The table has approximately 25,000 clones, around 88% seen once. Specimen: CD4+ or CD8+ T cells sorted from blood, collected in a trial of the OX40 agonist ivuxolimab. These receptor sequences come from an adult with an advanced solid tumor such as melanoma, head and neck, liver or kidney cancer. The CDR3 runs from the conserved cysteine through the conserved F or W. A D gene is named only where the DNA matches it firmly. Rows may omit the clone size; those that give it use once, few, many or a size class.

j_call	v_call	d_call	clone_size	cdr3_aa	cdr3_nt
TRBJ2-6	TRBV11-2	NA	once	CASSLAGWLSGANVLTF	TGTGCCAGCAGCTTGGCAGGGTGGCTATCTGGGGCCAACGTCCTGACTTTC
TRBJ1-4	TRBV10-3	TRBD1	NA	CAISGDSINEKLFF	TGTGCCATCAGTGGGGACAGTATAAATGAAAAACTGTTTTTT
TRBJ2-1	TRBV13	NA	NA	CASSRGYNEQFF	TGTGCCAGCAGCCGGGGGTACAATGAGCAGTTCTTC
TRBJ2-5	TRBV29-1	NA	NA	CTRRTQETQYF	TGCACCCGCCGGACACAAGAGACCCAGTACTTC
TRBJ2-1	TRBV19	NA	NA	CASKNPDSPWFNEQFF	TGTGCCAGTAAGAATCCGGATAGTCCTTGGTTCAATGAGCAGTTCTTC
TRBJ1-1	TRBV11-2	NA	NA	CASAGMNTEAFF	TGTGCCAGCGCGGGTATGAACACTGAAGCTTTCTTT
TRBJ2-1	TRBV11-2	TRBD2	NA	CASSRTYASGSDEQFF	TGTGCCAGCAGCCGTACGTATGCTAGCGGGAGTGATGAGCAGTTCTTC
TRBJ2-2	TRBV6-5	NA	medium-sized	CASRPTLTGELFF	TGTGCCAGCAGACCGACCCTAACCGGGGAGCTGTTTTTT
TRBJ2-7	TRBV7-9	TRBD1	few	CASSTRTGWPYEQYF	TGTGCCAGCAGCACTCGGACAGGTTGGCCTTACGAGCAGTACTTC
TRBJ1-5	TRBV25-1	NA	NA	CASSEGGRENQPQHF	TGTGCCAGCAGTGAAGGGGGCAGGGAGAATCAGCCCCAGCATTTT
TRBJ2-1	TRBV14	TRBD2	NA	CASSHRLAGGYEQFF	TGTGCCAGCAGCCACCGACTAGCGGGGGGGTACGAGCAGTTCTTC
TRBJ1-2	TRBV9	TRBD1	NA	CASSPIGTGGFGYTF	TGTGCCAGCAGCCCTATAGGGACAGGGGGCTTTGGCTACACCTTC
TRBJ2-7	TRBV27	TRBD1	NA	CASTPTGAGSYEQYF	TGTGCCAGCACCCCGACAGGGGCGGGCTCCTACGAGCAGTACTTC
TRBJ2-1	TRBV13	NA	NA	CASSPRSPIYNEQFF	TGTGCCAGCAGCCCGCGGAGCCCAATCTACAATGAGCAGTTCTTC
TRBJ2-1	TRBV9	TRBD2	once	CASSTGTSAYNEQFF	TGTGCCAGCAGTACCGGGACTAGCGCATACAATGAGCAGTTCTTC
TRBJ1-1	TRBV5-6	NA	once	CASSLETEAFF	TGTGCCAGCAGCTTGGAAACTGAAGCTTTCTTT
TRBJ2-1	TRBV7-9	NA	NA	CASSPAGLNEQFF	TGTGCCAGCAGCCCAGCCGGCCTGAATGAGCAGTTCTTC
TRBJ2-1	TRBV6-1	NA	NA	CASIPGHTYNEQFF	TGTGCCAGCATTCCGGGACATACCTACAATGAGCAGTTCTTC
TRBJ1-2	TRBV27	TRBD1	once	CASSLSGQGSSYGYTF	TGTGCCAGCAGTTTAAGCGGACAGGGGTCGAGCTATGGCTACACCTTC
TRBJ2-5	TRBV27	TRBD1	NA	CASSYNRDRGETQYF	TGTGCCAGCAGCTATAACCGGGACAGGGGAGAGACCCAGTACTTC
TRBJ2-2	TRBV28	TRBD1	NA	CASSVTGGFYTGELFF	TGTGCCAGCAGTGTAACAGGGGGTTTTTACACCGGGGAGCTGTTTTTT
TRBJ2-7	TRBV2	NA	NA	CASSHRYYEQYF	TGTGCCAGCAGCCACAGATACTACGAGCAGTACTTC
TRBJ2-1	TRBV7-9	NA	NA	CASSLPVGGTRNYNEQFF	TGTGCCAGCAGCTTACCCGTAGGAGGGACGCGGAACTACAATGAGCAGTTCTTC
TRBJ1-5	TRBV27	NA	once	CASSSGQYNQPQHF	TGTGCCAGCAGCTCTGGACAATACAATCAGCCCCAGCATTTT
TRBJ2-7	TRBV4-1	TRBD2	once	CASTSILGLAGGTGEQYF	TGCGCCAGCACCTCAATCCTAGGGCTAGCGGGTGGGACTGGGGAGCAGTACTTC
TRBJ1-1	TRBV27	NA	NA	CASSFPGSTEAFF	TGTGCCAGCAGTTTTCCGGGGTCCACTGAAGCTTTCTTT
TRBJ2-1	TRBV9	TRBD2	few	CASSVGGLTQGEQFF	TGTGCCAGCAGCGTGGGGGGACTAACCCAGGGTGAGCAGTTCTTC
TRBJ1-2	TRBV6-5	NA	NA	CASSSDYYGYTF	TGTGCCAGCAGTTCAGATTACTATGGCTACACCTTC
TRBJ2-1	TRBV4-1	NA	NA	CASSQVWVNSYNEQFF	TGCGCCAGCAGCCAAGTGTGGGTAAACTCCTACAATGAGCAGTTCTTC
TRBJ2-7	TRBV27	NA	NA	CASSSGQSPFSSYEQYF	TGTGCCAGCAGTTCCGGACAGTCTCCCTTCAGCTCCTACGAGCAGTACTTC
TRBJ1-4	TRBV2	NA	NA	CASSNTSGEKLFF	TGTGCCAGCAGTAATACCTCAGGTGAAAAACTGTTTTTT
TRBJ2-1	TRBV27	TRBD2	NA	CASTGEGPHEQFF	TGTGCCAGCACGGGGGAGGGCCCCCATGAGCAGTTCTTC
TRBJ2-3	TRBV6-4	TRBD1	NA	CASSDSQGADTQYF	TGTGCCAGCAGTGACTCCCAGGGGGCAGATACGCAGTATTTT
TRBJ2-1	TRBV7-7	TRBD2	NA	CASSFTGVLREGYEQFF	TGTGCTAGCAGCTTCACGGGGGTCCTTCGGGAGGGCTATGAGCAGTTCTTC
TRBJ1-5	TRBV7-9	TRBD1	NA	CASSEGQSGNQPQHF	TGTGCCAGCAGCGAGGGACAGTCGGGCAATCAGCCCCAGCATTTT
TRBJ2-1	TRBV11-2	TRBD2	NA	CASSYTAGVVSDEQFF	TGTGCCAGCAGCTACACAGCGGGGGTCGTTTCGGATGAGCAGTTCTTC
TRBJ2-5	TRBV27	TRBD2	NA	CASSSHAVAGVQETQYF	TGTGCCAGCAGTTCCCATGCGGTAGCGGGGGTTCAAGAGACCCAGTACTTC
TRBJ2-1	TRBV7-8	TRBD2	once	CASSLGGVDEQFF	TGTGCCAGCAGCTTGGGGGGGGTCGATGAGCAGTTCTTC
TRBJ1-5	TRBV6-6	NA	NA	CASNWGGYSNQPQHF	TGTGCCAGCAACTGGGGCGGGTACAGCAATCAGCCCCAGCATTTT
TRBJ2-1	TRBV5-6	TRBD2	NA	CASSGPLAGYNEQFF	TGTGCCAGCAGCGGTCCCTTAGCGGGGTACAATGAGCAGTTCTTC
TRBJ2-5	TRBV7-8	NA	NA	CASSPPRADGTQYF	TGTGCCAGCAGCCCGCCCCGCGCGGATGGGACCCAGTACTTC
TRBJ2-1	TRBV25-1	NA	once	CASTWYNEQFF	TGTGCCAGCACCTGGTACAATGAGCAGTTCTTC